The rows below give T cell receptor beta chains drawn from one sample of a study of T cell changes during pregnancy in multiple sclerosis. Here immunoSEQ multiplex PCR was the method, and the copy in TCRdb shows in-frame clones only, minus some. The sample has roughly 40,000 clones, 91% seen once. This sample comprised CD4+ T cells from peripheral blood mononuclear cells, obtained in the second trimester of pregnancy. These receptors all stem from a female donor in good health, enrolled as a control in a pregnancy study. Both conserved end residues are part of each CDR3. A D gene is named only where the DNA matches it firmly.

V	J	D	DNA	CDR3
TRBV4-1	TRBJ1-4	.	TGCGCCAGCAGCCAAGCACAGGGTACAACTAATGAAAAACTGTTTTTT	CASSQAQGTTNEKLFF
TRBV7-3	TRBJ2-3	TRBD1	TGTGCCAGCAGCTTACGCGGGACAGGCAGCACAGATACGCAGTATTTT	CASSLRGTGSTDTQYF
TRBV28	TRBJ2-5	TRBD2	TGTGCCAGCAGTTTACAGGGACTAGCGGCGTCCCAGTACTTC	CASSLQGLAASQYF
TRBV5-4	TRBJ1-1	.	TGTGCCAGCAGCTTCAGGGGCCTTGGGGCTGAAGCTTTCTTT	CASSFRGLGAEAFF
TRBV7-3	TRBJ2-7	TRBD2	TGTGCCAGCAGCTTATCCGACGGACTAGGGACCTACGAGCAGTACTTC	CASSLSDGLGTYEQYF
TRBV2	TRBJ1-5	.	TGTGCCAGCAGTGACAGTAGCAATCAGCCCCAGCATTTT	CASSDSSNQPQHF
TRBV5-4	TRBJ2-4	.	TGTGCCAGCAGCGACCGGGACTCAAACATTCAGTACTTC	CASSDRDSNIQYF
TRBV18	TRBJ1-2	.	TGTGCCAGCTCATCGACGGAGCGAAACTATGGCTACACCTTC	CASSSTERNYGYTF
TRBV2	TRBJ2-5	TRBD2	TGTGCCAGCCGGGGGGAGGCCGCTATCCAAGAGACCCAGTACTTC	CASRGEAAIQETQYF
TRBV9	TRBJ2-5	TRBD2	TGTGCCAGCAGCCCCAGGCTAGCGGGGGCCCGGGAGACCCAGTACTTC	CASSPRLAGARETQYF